Described below is a single T cell receptor (beta chain) sequence and its context. The target antigen is unknown. PCR primers comprised 60 Vbeta and 13 Jbeta primers. Profiled with immunoSEQ multiplex PCR; TCRdb holds only in-frame clones, not every one. This sample carries roughly 150,000 clones, over 60% of them seen once, and the ten largest clones take 2.5% to 3.5%. This entry comes from a study of cytomegalovirus exposure and HLA in healthy donors. Study-level findings and limits: Several top significant clusters appeared, in a later analysis, to be linked to common viral pathogens. HLA-A and HLA-B allele assignments for most subjects were reportedly predicted accurately using TCR beta sequences. On later analysis, the bulk of CMV-associated TCR beta chains appeared to be HLA-restricted. In a later analysis, V- and J-gene trimming of beta chains associated with a DCLRE1C missense variant, replicated independently.

CDR1 and CDR2 (germline): SEHNR, FQNEAQ (reference sequence). This CDR3 spans 14 amino acids. V was trimmed by 7 bases and J by 8 bases, leaving 17 bases between them. The sequenced sample was PBMCs. The clonotype originates from a male donor in good health and CMV-seronegative. The chain is built from TRBV7-9 and TRBJ1-4; D uncertain. As DNA, the CDR3 is TGTGCCAGCACCTCGATAACCGTCGGGGAAAAACTGTTTTTT. Its translation: CASTSITVGEKLFF.